This passage covers 30 T cell receptor beta chains from one sample sequenced in a study of cytomegalovirus exposure and HLA in healthy donors. TCRdb's copy holds only in-frame clones and misses some; the assay was immunoSEQ multiplex PCR. The sample records more than 140,000 clones, approximately 91% being singletons. Material for sequencing was PBMCs. Every receptor here comes from a woman aged 18-30 years in good health and CMV-seropositive.

The gene calls are TRBV11-2 and TRBJ2-3; TRBD1 aligns across 10 bases. Germline CDR1 reads SGHAT; CDR2 reads FQNNGV. The CDR3 loop spans 16 amino acids. The trim removed 2 bases at V and 5 bases at J, leaving 7 bases unmatched. CDR3 bases: TGTGCCAGCAGCTTACGGGGGACAGGGGAGGGAGATACGCAGTATTTT. This gives the protein CASSLRGTGEGDTQYF. Supplemented by reference TRBV11-2 and TRBJ2-3, the full variable domain reads EAGVAQSPRYKIIEKRQSVAFWCNPISGHATLYWYQQILGQGPKLLIQFQNNGVVDDSQLPKDRFSAERLKGVDSTLKIQPAKLEDSAVYLCASSLRGTGEGDTQYFGPGTRLTVL.

The rearrangement uses TRBV6-5 and TRBJ2-7, with D possibly matching TRBD1 (7 bases). The ends were cut back, 5 bases at V and 5 bases at J, with 13 bases in the middle. The CDR3 has 13 residues. Per the germline V gene, CDR1 is MNHEY and CDR2 is SVGAGI. The CDR3 protein is CASSGLQGNEQYF. The CDR3 DNA is TGTGCCAGCAGTGGACTACAGGGGAACGAGCAGTACTTC.

This sequence joins TRBV6-5 and TRBJ2-2; 8 nucleotides agree with TRBD2. Germline V CDR1 and CDR2: MNHEY, SVGAGI. This CDR3 spans 15 amino acids. J gave up 4 bases and V 5 bases, and 6 bases lay outside the gene matches. CDR3 coding DNA: TGTGCCAGCAGTCCGACTAGCGCGGGCACCGGGGAGCTGTTTTTT. Residues: CASSPTSAGTGELFF.

The J gene is TRBJ2-5, the V gene TRBV7-2, with 9 nucleotides matching TRBD2. Per the germline V gene, CDR1 is SGHTA and CDR2 is FQGNSA. Germline trimming cut 1 base from V and 2 bases from J; bases unmatched to any gene: 5. The CDR3 has 16 residues. The CDR3 region is CASSLVSSGIQETQYF. The CDR3, as DNA: TGTGCCAGCAGCTTAGTCTCTAGCGGGATACAAGAGACCCAGTACTTC.

The V and J genes are TRBV10-3 and TRBJ1-1; no definite D call. Per germline, CDR1 ENHRY and CDR2 SYGVKD. The CDR3 spans 17 residues. The V gene lost 4 bases and the J gene lost 0 bases, with 18 bases spanning the gap. CDR3 bases: TGTGCCATCAGTGGGGTCCTCTCGCGGCAGCTGAACACTGAAGCTTTCTTT. Translating gives CAISGVLSRQLNTEAFF.

The rearrangement uses TRBV30 and TRBJ2-2; D possibly corresponds to TRBD2 (7 bases). This CDR3 spans 18 amino acids. Per germline, CDR1 GTSNPN and CDR2 SVGIG (reference sequence). Between the trimmed V and J ends, which lost 2 bases and 6 bases, there was a span of 25 bases. The CDR3 nucleotides are TGTGCCTGGAGTATAACACTCGTACGGGGAGGGGGTTCCGGGGAGCTGTTTTTT. It codes for CAWSITLVRGGGSGELFF.

The rearrangement joins TRBV7-3 to TRBJ1-1, with D maybe TRBD1 (6 bases). CDR1 and CDR2 (germline): SGHTA, FQGTGA. The CDR3 loop spans 13 amino acids. V shed 5 bases and J shed 3 bases, with 10 bases lying between them. CDR3 nucleotides: TGTGCCAGCAGCCTCTACAGGGACACTGAAGCTTTCTTT. This sequence encodes CASSLYRDTEAFF.

The chain has TRBV11-2 and TRBJ2-7; 7 nucleotides line up with TRBD2. This CDR3 spans 15 amino acids. Germline V gene data show CDR1 as SGHAT and CDR2 as FQNNGV. V shed 5 bases and J 3 bases; nucleotides not matched to a gene: 10. The DNA of the CDR3 is TGTGCCAGCAGCCTTTTACCGGGACTAAACTACGAGCAGTACTTC. Protein product: CASSLLPGLNYEQYF. The entire variable domain, with the rest obtained from reference TRBV11-2 and TRBJ2-7, is as follows: EAGVAQSPRYKIIEKRQSVAFWCNPISGHATLYWYQQILGQGPKLLIQFQNNGVVDDSQLPKDRFSAERLKGVDSTLKIQPAKLEDSAVYLCASSLLPGLNYEQYFGPGTRLTVT.

The chain links TRBV18 to TRBJ2-6; maybe TRBD1 (6 bases). This CDR3 has 16 residues. V lost 5 bases and J lost 4, with 15 bases in between. Germline CDR1 and CDR2: KGHSH and LQKENI. The CDR3 here is CASSFGTGRGANVLTF. The CDR3 nucleotides are TGTGCCAGCTCATTCGGAACAGGGCGAGGGGCCAACGTCCTGACTTTC.

This sequence joins TRBV5-1 and TRBJ2-3; perhaps TRBD2 as D (5 bases). The germline V and J ends were trimmed by 2 bases and 7 bases, with 8 bases remaining between them. The germline V gene encodes CDR1 SGHRS and CDR2 YFSETQ. This CDR3 contains 12 residues. CDR3 DNA: TGCGCCAGCAGCTTACAGCGGTATACGCAGTATTTT. Encoded protein: CASSLQRYTQYF.

For this clone: An end of the junction does not agree with germline; a read error may underlie this. The chain uses TRBV7-7 and TRBJ2-7; 8 bases fit TRBD1. The germline V gene encodes CDR1 SSHAT and CDR2 FNYEAQ (reference sequence). This CDR3 spans 13 amino acids. The CDR3 DNA reads TGTGCCAGCAGTTTAGGACAGGGCGGCGAGCAGTACTTC. It is translated as CASSLGQGGEQYF.

CDR3 loop: CASSRAGLDGYTF. DNA of the CDR3: TGTGCCAGCAGTCGGGCAGGGTTGGATGGCTACACCTTC. V is TRBV2 and J is TRBJ1-2; TRBD1 is a possible D gene (5 bases). The CDR3 spans 13 residues. CDR1 and CDR2 (germline): SNHLY, FYNNEI. V gave up 5 bases and J gave up 6 bases, with 13 bases separating them. The full variable domain, with the rest looked up from reference TRBV2 and TRBJ1-2, is EPEVTQTPSHQVTQMGQEVILRCVPISNHLYFYWYRQILGQKVEFLVSFYNNEISEKSEIFDDQFSVERPDGSNFTLKIRSTKLEDSAMYFCASSRAGLDGYTFGSGTRLTVV.

This clone was seen ten or more times. This rearrangement joins TRBV2 to TRBJ1-5, with 11 bases identical to TRBD1. After removal of 5 bases from V and 2 bases from J, the junction contained 8 bases not matched to a gene. The CDR3 is made up of 17 amino acids. Germline-derived CDR1 and CDR2 are SNHLY and FYNNEI. The CDR3 nucleotides read TGTGCCAGCAGTCGGGACAGGGGGAATGTGGGCAATCAGCCCCAGCATTTT. The encoded protein is CASSRDRGNVGNQPQHF.

The chain couples TRBV25-1 to TRBJ2-5; D possibly corresponds to TRBD1 (5 bases). Trimming stripped 3 bases from V and 1 base from J, with 6 bases between. This CDR3 contains 13 residues. Germline assignment: CDR1 MGHDK and CDR2 SYGVNS. CDR3 residues: CASSETAQETQYF. The DNA for the CDR3 is TGTGCCAGCAGTGAGACAGCCCAAGAGACCCAGTACTTC.

This chain uses TRBV21-1 with TRBJ1-1. TRBV21-1 is designated a pseudogene. This CDR3 has 15 residues. In DNA, the CDR3 is TGTGCCAGCAGCAAAAAAGGGTCGGAGGACACTGAAGCTTTCTTT. Its protein is CASSKKGSEDTEAFF.

This clone was seen only once. This chain uses TRBV6-6 with TRBJ2-2; 10 bases agree with TRBD2. V trimming: 5 bases; J trimming: 1 base; junction bases outside the gene matches: 1. Germline lookup yields CDR1 MNHNY and CDR2 SVGAGI (reference sequence). The CDR3 loop spans 15 amino acids. CDR3 nucleotides: TGTGCCAGCAGTGTAGCGGGAGGGAACACCGGGGAGCTGTTTTTT. Translating gives CASSVAGGNTGELFF.

V usage is TRBV29-1 and J usage is TRBJ2-1, with 9 nucleotides matching TRBD2. The CDR3 covers 12 residues. CDR1 is SQVTM and CDR2 is ANQGSEA in the germline V gene. The ends lost 4 bases at V and 8 bases at J; junction bases unmatched: 3. This CDR3 reads CSVGLAEDEQFF. The DNA for the CDR3 is TGCAGCGTTGGACTAGCGGAAGATGAGCAGTTCTTC.

This chain connects TRBV7-7 to TRBJ2-2; 7 nucleotides match TRBD1. Trimming took 6 bases from V and 4 from J; bases not matched to a gene: 8. The CDR3 consists of 15 residues. Germline values: CDR1 SSHAT, CDR2 FNYEAQ (reference sequence). The CDR3 loop reads CASRVGGAGTGELFF. CDR3 DNA: TGTGCCAGCAGGGTAGGGGGCGCGGGCACCGGGGAGCTGTTTTTT.

The rearrangement uses TRBV7-3 and TRBJ2-3; 7 positions agree with TRBD1. V shed 6 bases and J 3 bases; nucleotides not matched to a gene: 6. The CDR3 sequence is 14 residues long. Germline-derived CDR1 and CDR2 are SGHTA and FQGTGA. The CDR3 coding sequence is TGTGCCAGCAGTACAGGGGCGGGTACAGATACGCAGTATTTT. Its protein product is CASSTGAGTDTQYF. Full variable domain (missing parts from reference TRBV7-3 and TRBJ2-3): GAGVSQTPSNKVTEKGKYVELRCDPISGHTALYWYRQSLGQGPEFLIYFQGTGAADDSGLPNDRFFAVRPEGSVSTLKIQRTERGDSAVYLCASSTGAGTDTQYFGPGTRLTVL.

The J gene is TRBJ2-7, the V gene TRBV19, with D maybe TRBD2 (6 bases). Trimming left V 5 bases short and J 1 base short, with 9 bases between. CDR1 is LNHDA, CDR2 SQIVND, per germline (reference sequence). CDR3 size: 13 residues. The DNA for the CDR3 is TGTGCCAGTAGTTACGGGGGATCCTACGAGCAGTACTTC. Amino acid sequence: CASSYGGSYEQYF.

The chain has TRBV19 and TRBJ2-5; D is unclear. The length of the CDR3 is 12 residues. Germline-derived CDR1 and CDR2 are LNHDA and SQIVND (reference sequence). The V end was cut by 6 bases, the J end by 4 bases, with 9 bases between. CDR3 in amino acids: CASSQTTETQYF. CDR3 nucleotide sequence: TGTGCCAGTAGCCAGACAACAGAGACCCAGTACTTC.

This clone was found once. This sequence joins TRBV7-8 and TRBJ2-4; 11 bases are shared with TRBD2. The germline CDR1 and CDR2 sequences are SGHVS and FQNEAQ. The trim removed 4 bases at V and 9 bases at J, leaving 17 bases unmatched. This CDR3 region has 18 residues. The CDR3 coding sequence is TGTGCCAGCAGCTCCCATGTGGTAGCGGGAGGGACCACGGGCATTCAGTACTTC. This codes for CASSSHVVAGGTTGIQYF.

The chain joins TRBV4-1 to TRBJ2-3, with 11 bases aligning to TRBD2. Germline loops: CDR1 MGHRA, CDR2 YSYEKL. The CDR3 length is 15 residues. V shed 4 bases, J shed 4 bases, and the junction held 4 bases outside the gene matches. CDR3 DNA sequence: TGCGCCAGCAGCCTGAGACTAGCGGGACCAGATACGCAGTATTTT. This encodes CASSLRLAGPDTQYF.

This sequence joins TRBV27 and TRBJ2-7; TRBD2 matches at 9 bases. J was trimmed by 5 bases and V by 2 bases; bases with no gene match: 4. The CDR3 is 14 amino acids. Looked up from germline, CDR1 is MNHEY and CDR2 is SMNVEV (reference sequence). The CDR3, as DNA: TGTGCCAGCAGTTTACTAGCGGGATCCCACGAGCAGTACTTC. Translated, it gives CASSLLAGSHEQYF.

As DNA, the CDR3 is TGTGCCAGCACTGACGCACTAGCGGGAGCCTACGAGCAGTACTTC. Its protein product is CASTDALAGAYEQYF. The chain recombines TRBV2 with TRBJ2-7; 11 bases agree with TRBD2. The V gene's germline CDR1 is SNHLY and CDR2 FYNNEI. There are 15 residues in the CDR3. Unmatched junction bases numbered 7, after V lost 7 bases and J lost 2 bases.

This sequence joins TRBV4-1 and TRBJ2-7; 11 bases map to TRBD2. V was clipped by 5 bases and J by 0 bases; unmatched bases: 6. CDR1 and CDR2 (germline): MGHRA, YSYEKL. This CDR3 contains 16 residues. The DNA for the CDR3 is TGCGCCAGCAGCTCCCGCGGACTAGCGGGCTCCTACGAGCAGTACTTC. It yields the protein CASSSRGLAGSYEQYF.

This clone was seen only once. The rearrangement links TRBV29-1 to TRBJ1-1, with D perhaps TRBD1 (5 bases). This CDR3 is built from 13 residues. V was clipped by 7 bases and J by 0 bases, with 12 bases between them. Germline V lookup: CDR1 SQVTM, CDR2 ANQGSEA. Here the CDR3 DNA reads TGCAGCGCCGGGGGAGGACTGAACACTGAAGCTTTCTTT. Translation: CSAGGGLNTEAFF.

This chain joins TRBV7-8 and TRBJ2-7, with 12 bases matching TRBD2. Germline lookup yields CDR1 SGHVS and CDR2 FQNEAQ. The CDR3 extends over 14 amino acids. The trim removed 7 bases at V and 2 bases at J, leaving 3 bases unmatched. The CDR3: CASTRLAGAYEQYF. CDR3 in DNA: TGTGCCAGCACCCGACTAGCGGGAGCCTACGAGCAGTACTTC.

The table lists this clone with a few counts. The chain couples TRBV28 to TRBJ2-7, with TRBD2 matching 8 bases. CDR1 MDHEN and CDR2 SYDVKM come from the germline V gene. J lost 7 bases, V lost 5 bases, and 7 bases had no gene match. The CDR3 is made up of 13 amino acids. In nucleotides, the CDR3 is TGTGCCAGCAGTCCGGGACTAGGCAATGAGCAGTACTTC. This codes for CASSPGLGNEQYF.

The chain recombines TRBV27 with TRBJ2-3; TRBD2 aligns across 9 bases. The J segment lost 2 bases and the V segment lost 9 bases, leaving 3 bases of the junction unmatched. The CDR3 runs to 13 residues. CDR1 is MNHEY, CDR2 SMNVEV, per germline (reference sequence). The CDR3 protein is CASSSGVTDTQYF. DNA of the CDR3: TGTGCCAGTTCTAGCGGGGTCACAGATACGCAGTATTTT.